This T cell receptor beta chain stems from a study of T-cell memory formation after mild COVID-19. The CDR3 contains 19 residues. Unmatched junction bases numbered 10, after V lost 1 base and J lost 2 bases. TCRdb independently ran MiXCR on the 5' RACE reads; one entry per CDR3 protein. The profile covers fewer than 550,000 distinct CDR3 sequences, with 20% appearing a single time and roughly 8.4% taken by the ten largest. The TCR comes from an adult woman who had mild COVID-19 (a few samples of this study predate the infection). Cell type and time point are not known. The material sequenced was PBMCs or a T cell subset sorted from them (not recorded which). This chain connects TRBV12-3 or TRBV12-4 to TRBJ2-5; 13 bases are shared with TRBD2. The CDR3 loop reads CASSLEVTSGRLHQETQYF. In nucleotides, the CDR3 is TGTGCCAGCAGTTTAGAAGTGACTAGCGGGAGGCTTCATCAAGAGACCCAGTACTTC.